One sample yielded the 18 T cell receptor beta chains listed below, sequenced in a study of patients and donors after allogeneic stem cell transplantation. TCRdb redid the calling of the RT-PCR reads with MiXCR, one entry per CDR3 protein. The profile shows hundreds of thousands of distinct CDR3 sequences, around two fifths of them singletons. Sequenced material: blood, either unsorted or a sorted T cell fraction (not recorded which). These receptors all stem from a human donor who was either an allogeneic HSCT recipient or a stem cell or donor lymphocyte infusion donor (not recorded which). It is not recorded whose cells these are; they may come from a transplant donor.

The table lists this clonotype with a few counts. The V and J genes are TRBV20-1 and TRBJ1-6; TRBD1 agrees at 7 bases. V was pared by 0 bases and J by 6 bases, with 11 bases of the junction left unmatched. The CDR3 is 17 amino acids. Per the germline V gene, CDR1 is DFQATT and CDR2 is SNEGSKA (reference sequence). CDR3 region: CSARDFWAGQANSPLHF. As DNA, the CDR3 is TGCAGTGCTAGAGATTTTTGGGCAGGACAGGCTAATTCACCCCTCCACTTT.

The chain uses TRBV12-3 or TRBV12-4 and TRBJ1-5; unclear D gene. V was shortened by 4 bases and J by 0 bases, with 16 bases between the two germline ends. This CDR3 has 17 amino acids. The CDR3 nucleotides read TGTGCCAGCAGTTCCCCCGGGAGGATTGTTAGCAATCAGCCCCAGCATTTT. Translating gives CASSSPGRIVSNQPQHF.

In this sample, this clonotype turned up a few times. The gene calls are TRBV7-9 and TRBJ1-5, with 7 bases fitting TRBD1. V lost 5 bases and J lost 12; bases outside the gene matches: 4. Germline loops: CDR1 SEHNR, CDR2 FQNEAQ (reference sequence). This CDR3 spans 11 amino acids. CDR3 in DNA: TGTGCCAGCAGCACCGGGACAGTCCAGCATTTT. Protein sequence: CASSTGTVQHF.

This clonotype was seen only a few times. The V gene is TRBV7-2, the J gene TRBJ1-2; tentative D call: TRBD1 (5 bases). The CDR3 runs 14 residues. Germline CDR1 SGHTA, CDR2 FQGNSA. Trimming stripped 5 bases from V and 8 bases from J, with 18 bases between. Here the CDR3 DNA reads TGTGCCAGCAGCCCTCAGGAGGGGCTAGGAGGCTACACCTTC. Protein sequence: CASSPQEGLGGYTF.

Here the CDR3 DNA reads TGTGCCACCGCCACAGGGGCGGTTCGTGAAAAACTGTTTTTT. Its protein is CATATGAVREKLFF. The rearrangement joins TRBV28 to TRBJ1-4; 7 bases agree with TRBD1. The trim removed 10 bases at V and 7 bases at J, leaving 12 bases unmatched. The CDR3 contains 14 residues. The germline gives CDR1 MDHEN, CDR2 SYDVKM.

The gene calls are TRBV12-3 or TRBV12-4 and TRBJ1-6; 10 bases align to TRBD1. After removal of 6 bases from V and 2 bases from J, the junction contained 7 bases not matched to a gene. This CDR3 is 17 amino acids long. The CDR3 here is CASSPRTGGPYNSPLHF. CDR3 in DNA: TGTGCCAGCAGCCCCAGGACAGGGGGTCCCTATAATTCACCCCTCCACTTT.

The CDR3 spells CASSIDTAYEQYF. The CDR3 DNA sequence: TGTGCCAGCAGCATCGATACAGCCTACGAGCAGTACTTC. The chain combines TRBV4-2 with TRBJ2-7; D ambiguous. V lost 5 bases and J lost 2, with 10 bases in between. The CDR3 runs to 13 residues. Germline V CDR1 and CDR2: LGHNA, YNFKEQ.

The table lists this clonotype with a few counts. The chain combines TRBV6-6 with TRBJ2-4; TRBD2 agrees at 7 bases. The CDR3 is 14 residues long. Germline CDR1 reads MNHNY; CDR2 reads SVGAGI (reference sequence). V trimming: 4 bases; J trimming: 5 bases; junction bases outside the gene matches: 5. CDR3 in amino acids: CASSSRGRENIQYF. The CDR3 nucleotides are TGTGCCAGCAGTTCCCGGGGGAGGGAAAACATTCAGTACTTC.

This clonotype was detected only a few times. CDR3 coding DNA: TGCAGCGTTGATGGACAGTTGAACACTGAAGCTTTCTTT. This encodes CSVDGQLNTEAFF. The chain carries TRBV29-1 and TRBJ1-1; a possible D gene is TRBD1 (6 bases). The CDR3 length is 13 residues. Germline V gene lookup returns CDR1 SQVTM and CDR2 ANQGSEA. The V and J ends lost 3 bases and 0 bases respectively, with 8 bases between them.

The CDR3 here is CATKGNQETQYF. CDR3 sequence (DNA): TGTGCCACCAAGGGTAACCAAGAGACCCAGTACTTC. The chain has TRBV24-1 and TRBJ2-5; D uncertain. Trimming cost V 8 bases and J 0 bases, with 6 bases left between them. The germline gives CDR1 KGHDR, CDR2 SFDVKD. This CDR3 has 12 residues.

This clonotype was detected only a few times. The CDR3 sequence: CSANKGQITDTQYF. For the CDR3, the DNA is TGCAGTGCCAACAAGGGACAGATCACAGATACGCAGTATTTT. This rearrangement joins TRBV20-1 to TRBJ2-3; 7 nucleotides agree with TRBD1. The germline V gene encodes CDR1 DFQATT and CDR2 SNEGSKA (reference sequence). Trimming cost V 6 bases and J 2 bases; bases outside gene matches: 8. This CDR3 has 14 amino acids.

In DNA form, the CDR3 reads TGCAGTGCTAGAGCGGGGGGGCCACGGAATCAGCCCCAGCATTTT. It codes for CSARAGGPRNQPQHF. The rearrangement uses TRBV20-1 and TRBJ1-5; D perhaps matches TRBD1 (6 bases). Germline V gene sequence: CDR1 DFQATT, CDR2 SNEGSKA (reference sequence). The germline V and J ends were trimmed by 1 base and 4 bases, with 14 bases remaining between them. The CDR3 runs to 15 residues.

The chain carries TRBV10-3 and TRBJ1-2; D is undetermined. This CDR3 is built from 13 residues. V lost 8 bases to trimming and J lost 4 bases, with 14 bases between them. The V gene's germline CDR1 is ENHRY and CDR2 SYGVKD. The CDR3 DNA sequence: TGTGCCATCGGATCGAGTGAGGGCTATGGCTACACCTTC. Encoded protein: CAIGSSEGYGYTF.

This clonotype was counted a few times. This chain joins TRBV7-9 and TRBJ2-7, with D maybe TRBD1 (5 bases). The germline CDR1 and CDR2 sequences are SEHNR and FQNEAQ (reference sequence). V was shortened by 5 bases and J by 2 bases, with 10 bases between the two germline ends. The CDR3 covers 13 residues. CDR3 protein: CASSPKGPYEQYF. The CDR3 bases are TGTGCCAGCAGCCCAAAGGGGCCCTACGAGCAGTACTTC.

The rearrangement links TRBV19 to TRBJ2-7; D ambiguous. CDR1 and CDR2 (germline): LNHDA, SQIVND (reference sequence). The CDR3 runs 13 residues. V lost 3 bases to trimming and J lost 2 bases, with 8 bases between them. The CDR3, as DNA: TGTGCCAGTAGTATGAAGGGTACCTACGAGCAGTACTTC. It yields the protein CASSMKGTYEQYF.

This clonotype was recorded a few times. The chain joins TRBV10-3 to TRBJ1-1, with TRBD1 as a possible D gene (5 bases). The CDR3 runs to 13 residues. Deletions cut 2 bases from V and 1 base from J, with 5 bases between. Germline V gene sequence: CDR1 ENHRY, CDR2 SYGVKD. The CDR3 region has the DNA TGTGCCATCAGTGAGGACAGGAACACTGAAGCTTTCTTT. This translates into CAISEDRNTEAFF.

A note on this clonotype: Sequence at one end of the junction differs from germline and may be a read error. The chain combines TRBV28 with TRBJ2-7; D uncertain. Germline V gene sequence: CDR1 MDHEN, CDR2 SYDVKM. CDR3 length equals 16 residues. For the CDR3, the DNA is TGTGCCGGCAGTTTATACCCTACTCCCTACCACCCCGAGCAGTACTTC. Translation gives CAGSLYPTPYHPEQYF.

This clonotype was seen a few times. The V gene is TRBV18, the J gene TRBJ2-7; no firm D call. The V gene's germline CDR1 is KGHSH and CDR2 LQKENI. Trimming shortened V by 5 bases and J by 1 base, and 6 bases separated the two germline ends. The CDR3 consists of 12 residues. CDR3 amino acids: CASSASSYEQYF. CDR3 sequence (DNA): TGTGCCAGCTCAGCATCATCCTACGAGCAGTACTTC.